In this sample, the clone carrying this TCR beta chain turned up many times. Its antigen is undetermined. The sample belongs to a study of CD8 T cells in ankylosing spondylitis. Study results and caveats: Disease-linked clones bore a CD8+ phenotype and were relatively rare in peripheral blood. Ankylosing spondylitis blood seemed to carry a telltale TCR beta motif made of roughly eight highly homologous variants. Reports say disease-linked clones showed up significantly more in matched ankylosing spondylitis synovial fluid.

TCRdb analysed the 5' RACE reads with MiXCR anew, one entry per CDR3 protein. The sample includes some 800,000 distinct CDR3 sequences, about 11% of them seen just once. CDR3 length: 12 amino acids. V lost 5 bases, J lost 5 bases, and 12 bases lay in between. Germline V gene sequence: CDR1 DFQATT, CDR2 SNEGSKA (reference sequence). This sequence joins TRBV20-1 and TRBJ1-2; possibly TRBD1 for D (6 bases). The TCR sequence derives from a male donor with ankylosing spondylitis. The specimen sequenced was blood, either unsorted or a sorted T cell fraction (not recorded which). The CDR3 DNA follows: TGCAGTGCTCACAGGGCCCCGTATGGCTACACCTTC. Translation gives CSAHRAPYGYTF.